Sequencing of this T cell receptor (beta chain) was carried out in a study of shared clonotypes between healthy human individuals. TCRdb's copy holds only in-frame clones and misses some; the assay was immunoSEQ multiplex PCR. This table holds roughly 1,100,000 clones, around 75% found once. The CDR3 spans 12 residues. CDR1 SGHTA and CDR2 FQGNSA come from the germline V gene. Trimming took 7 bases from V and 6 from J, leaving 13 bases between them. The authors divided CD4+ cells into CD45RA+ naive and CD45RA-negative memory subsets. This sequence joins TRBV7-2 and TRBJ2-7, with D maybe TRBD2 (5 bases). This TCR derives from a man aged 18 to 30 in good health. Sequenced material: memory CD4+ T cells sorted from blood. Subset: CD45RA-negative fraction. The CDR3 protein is CASTKERSEQYF. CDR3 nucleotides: TGTGCCAGCACCAAGGAGCGGAGCGAGCAGTACTTC.